This is a list of T cell receptor beta chains from one sample in a study of graft-versus-host responses after intestinal transplantation. No antigens are known for them. Profiled with immunoSEQ multiplex PCR; TCRdb holds only in-frame clones, not every one. Of 27,000 or so clones listed, about 81% were seen once; the top ten hold about 0.74%. Sequences were derived from unstimulated CD4+ T cells sorted from spleen or lymph node cells, sampled before intestinal transplant. These receptors were taken from a human donor who received an intestinal transplant. Both conserved end residues are part of each CDR3. Fields, in order: V gene, D gene, J gene, clone size, CDR3 DNA, CDR3 protein. A D gene is named only where the DNA matches it firmly. Rows give clone size only sometimes, using once, few, many, or a class for an expanded clone.

TRBV28,TRBD2,TRBJ2-2,.,TGTGCCAGCAGTCCAGGGACTAGCGGGAGGTCCGGGGAGCTGTTTTTT,CASSPGTSGRSGELFF
TRBV5-1,.,TRBJ2-3,.,TGCGCCAGCAGCTTGGCCCCCGCGCCTGGAAACACAGATACGCAGTATTTT,CASSLAPAPGNTDTQYF
TRBV11-1,.,TRBJ2-5,.,TGTGCCAGCAGCCCCCGCGACCGGGAAGAGACCCAGTACTTC,CASSPRDREETQYF
TRBV6-5,TRBD1,TRBJ1-2,.,TGTGCCAGCAGTTACGGACAGGGGGCGCCGAGAGGCTACACCTTC,CASSYGQGAPRGYTF
TRBV7-9,TRBD1,TRBJ2-5,.,TGTGCCAGCATCCTCGGACAGGGGGTTCGAGAGACCCAGTACTTC,CASILGQGVRETQYF
TRBV2,TRBD2,TRBJ2-1,few,TGTGCCAGCAGGGCGGGACTAGCGGGAGGGCCAATAGGGTTCTTC,CASRAGLAGGPIGFF
TRBV10-1,.,TRBJ2-3,.,TGCGCCAGCAGTGAGAAGCTGGGGTATACGCAGTATTTT,CASSEKLGYTQYF
TRBV6-1,.,TRBJ1-1,.,TGTGCCAGCAGTAGAGGGGTAACTGAAGCTTTCTTT,CASSRGVTEAFF
TRBV7-9,.,TRBJ2-1,few,TGTGCCAGCCACCTGCCCCAGGGGGGTGGGCTAAGCTCCTACAATGAGCAGTTCTTC,CASHLPQGGGLSSYNEQFF
TRBV6-1,.,TRBJ1-1,.,TGTGCCAGCAGTGTAAGACAAAACACTGAAGCTTTCTTT,CASSVRQNTEAFF
TRBV2,.,TRBJ2-6,.,TGTGCCAGCAGTATCAATAGTTACCGATACAGTCGGGCCAACGTCCTGACTTTC,CASSINSYRYSRANVLTF
TRBV21-1,.,TRBJ1-4,few,TGTGCCAGCAGCAAATCCGGTGGGGCCTTGGGTGAAAAACTGTTTTTT,CASSKSGGALGEKLFF
TRBV19,TRBD1,TRBJ1-6,.,TGTGCCAGTGGTAGGGGGCGGCATAATTCACCCCTCCACTTT,CASGRGRHNSPLHF
TRBV2,TRBD2,TRBJ2-5,few,TGTGCCAGCAAACCCGGGACTAGCGGGGAGACCCAGTACTTC,CASKPGTSGETQYF
TRBV6-1,.,TRBJ1-3,.,TGTGCCAGCCTTAGTAGGGGCAGAAACACCATATATTTT,CASLSRGRNTIYF
TRBV4-1,.,TRBJ2-7,.,TGCGCCAGCAGCCCCCCTCTGGGGATTGCCTACGAGCAGTACTTC,CASSPPLGIAYEQYF
TRBV2,TRBD2,TRBJ2-1,.,TGTGCCAGCAGGAGGGCGACGGGGGGGCGTGTTGAGCAGTTCTTC,CASRRATGGRVEQFF
TRBV18,.,TRBJ1-2,.,TGTGCCAGCTCCCCTCGAAGGGGTGGCTACACCTTC,CASSPRRGGYTF
TRBV11-2,.,TRBJ2-2,.,TGTGCCAGCAGCTTGAGGGGCCTAATGAACACCGGGGAGCTGTTTTTT,CASSLRGLMNTGELFF
TRBV9,TRBD1,TRBJ1-1,once,TGTGCCAGCAGTGCGACAGGGACCACTGAAGCTTTCTTT,CASSATGTTEAFF
TRBV5-1,TRBD1,TRBJ2-7,.,TGCGCCAGCAGCTTGGGTCTTTACCAGACAGGGTTCAACGAGCAGTACTTC,CASSLGLYQTGFNEQYF
TRBV9,.,TRBJ2-5,.,TGTGCCAGCAGCGTAGGGGGATCCCAAGAGACCCAGTACTTC,CASSVGGSQETQYF
TRBV6-6,.,TRBJ2-1,.,TGTGCCAGCAGTTACTCTTCCGGGCCCGCCTACAATGAGCAGTTCTTC,CASSYSSGPAYNEQFF
TRBV10-1,.,TRBJ2-7,.,TGCGCCAGCAGGGATGTCAGCGGCCCGTACGAGCAGTACTTC,CASRDVSGPYEQYF
TRBV11-3,.,TRBJ2-5,.,TGTGCCAGCAGCTTTAGTCTAGCGGAGACCCAGTACTTC,CASSFSLAETQYF
TRBV6-5,.,TRBJ1-4,once,TGTGCCAGCAGTTACAGGGGCCCGAATGAAAAACTGTTTTTT,CASSYRGPNEKLFF
TRBV5-4,TRBD1,TRBJ1-1,few,TGTGCCAGCAGCGTGGGACAGGGGGCCACTGAAGCTTTCTTT,CASSVGQGATEAFF
TRBV6-5,TRBD1,TRBJ2-1,.,TGTGCCAGCAGTTACCCGACAGGGGCGAATGAGCAGTTCTTC,CASSYPTGANEQFF
TRBV7-9,TRBD2,TRBJ2-7,.,TGTGCCAGCAGCGCCAGACTAGCGGGAGGGCCTTACGAGCAGTACTTC,CASSARLAGGPYEQYF
TRBV7-2,TRBD1,TRBJ1-2,few,TGTGCCAGCAGGCGGGACAGACGAAACTATGGCTACACCTTC,CASRRDRRNYGYTF
TRBV2,.,TRBJ1-5,.,TGTGCCAGCAGTAGCTCAGGGGTGAGCAATCAGCCCCAGCATTTT,CASSSSGVSNQPQHF
TRBV2,.,TRBJ2-7,.,TGTGCCAGTAACCGGGACCGAAGCTCCTACGAGCAGTACTTC,CASNRDRSSYEQYF
TRBV7-3,TRBD1,TRBJ2-1,.,TGTGCCAGCAGCCCATTCCCGCGGGGGGACAGGGGCAATGAGCAGTTCTTC,CASSPFPRGDRGNEQFF
TRBV9,.,TRBJ2-7,.,TGTGCCAGCAGCGTGGAGGACACTACCTACGAGCAGTACTTC,CASSVEDTTYEQYF
TRBV5-1,TRBD2,TRBJ2-7,.,TGCGCCAGCAGCCTAGGACTAGTAGGCGAGCAGTACTTC,CASSLGLVGEQYF
TRBV7-3,TRBD1,TRBJ1-2,.,TGTGCCAGCAGCTTAATAACTGGGTCGGGACAGGACTATGGCTACACCTTC,CASSLITGSGQDYGYTF
TRBV27,TRBD2,TRBJ2-7,.,TGTGCCAGCAGTTCCCGGGAGGGCTACGAGCAGTACTTC,CASSSREGYEQYF
TRBV29-1,.,TRBJ1-1,.,TGCAGCGTTTCCGGGATGAACACTGAAGCTTTCTTT,CSVSGMNTEAFF
TRBV5-5,.,TRBJ2-3,.,TGTGCCAGCAGCTTTATGGGAAGCACAGATACGCAGTATTTT,CASSFMGSTDTQYF